Listed below are T cell receptor beta chains from one sample, sequenced in a study of cytomegalovirus exposure and HLA in healthy donors. Generated by immunoSEQ multiplex PCR, the TCRdb table keeps only in-frame clones and is missing some. The data show 60,000 to 80,000 clones, with just under 75% seen just once and roughly 5.7% held by the top ten. Sequenced input: PBMCs. Receptors were obtained from a woman in her twenties or thirties in good health and CMV-seronegative. Each CDR3 is given with its conserved first and last residue. The order of the fields is CDR3 protein, CDR3 DNA, D gene, V gene, J gene, clone size, CDR3 length. D genes are given only for firm matches. Clone size is given for some rows only: seen once, a few or many times, or a class if the clone is expanded.

CDR3: CASSLDPRIYTEAFF; DNA: TGTGCCAGCAGCTTAGATCCCAGGATTTACACTGAAGCTTTCTTT; D: -; V: TRBV7-2; J: TRBJ1-1; size: -; length: 15
CDR3: CASSLSYGRAGGEQFF; DNA: TGTGCCAGCAGTTTATCTTACGGGAGGGCCGGGGGTGAGCAGTTCTTC; D: TRBD2; V: TRBV28; J: TRBJ2-1; size: -; length: 16
CDR3: CASSYGGLAGGRNEQFF; DNA: TGTGCCAGCAGCTACGGTGGACTAGCGGGAGGGCGTAATGAGCAGTTCTTC; D: TRBD2; V: TRBV11-2; J: TRBJ2-1; size: -; length: 17
CDR3: CASSVAGTALTDTQYF; DNA: TGTGCCAGCAGCGTAGCCGGGACAGCGCTTACAGATACGCAGTATTTT; D: TRBD1; V: TRBV9; J: TRBJ2-3; size: once; length: 16
CDR3: CASSQVDRETDTQYF; DNA: TGCGCCAGCAGCCAAGTTGACAGGGAGACAGATACGCAGTATTTT; D: TRBD1; V: TRBV4-3; J: TRBJ2-3; size: once; length: 15
CDR3: CASSEKRRLAGLTDTQYF; DNA: TGTGCCAGCAGTGAAAAAAGGAGACTAGCGGGGCTCACAGATACGCAGTATTTT; D: TRBD2; V: TRBV6-1; J: TRBJ2-3; size: -; length: 18
CDR3: CASSPFLAENYGYTF; DNA: TGTGCCAGCAGCCCCTTCCTGGCGGAGAACTATGGCTACACCTTC; D: -; V: TRBV7-2; J: TRBJ1-2; size: once; length: 15
CDR3: CASSHLSEWTSGINEQFF; DNA: TGCGCCAGCAGCCATCTCAGTGAGTGGACTAGCGGGATTAATGAGCAGTTCTTC; D: TRBD2; V: TRBV4-1; J: TRBJ2-1; size: -; length: 18
CDR3: CASSLGAGGTDTQYF; DNA: TGTGCCAGCAGCTTAGGAGCGGGAGGCACAGATACGCAGTATTTT; D: TRBD2; V: TRBV7-8; J: TRBJ2-3; size: few; length: 15
CDR3: CASSPFGTGDGSDTEAFF; DNA: TGTGCCAGCAGCCCCTTCGGGACAGGGGATGGGTCTGACACTGAAGCTTTCTTT; D: TRBD1; V: TRBV7-9; J: TRBJ1-1; size: -; length: 18
CDR3: CASSSLAGGYTQYF; DNA: TGTGCCAGCAGTTCGTTAGCGGGGGGATATACGCAGTATTTT; D: TRBD2; V: TRBV6-1; J: TRBJ2-3; size: -; length: 14
CDR3: CASTGRVGYGYTF; DNA: TGTGCCAGCACGGGGAGGGTCGGGTATGGCTACACCTTC; D: -; V: TRBV7-2; J: TRBJ1-2; size: -; length: 13
CDR3: CASSPRRGSLYEQYF; DNA: TGTGCCAGCAGCCCTCGACGGGGTTCCCTCTACGAGCAGTACTTC; D: -; V: TRBV6-4; J: TRBJ2-7; size: -; length: 15
CDR3: CASRTGTSSSEQYF; DNA: TGTGCCAGTAGAACCGGGACTAGCTCTTCAGAGCAGTACTTC; D: TRBD2; V: TRBV19; J: TRBJ2-7; size: -; length: 14
CDR3: CASSPRLAGVTGELFF; DNA: TGTGCCAGCAGCCCCCGACTAGCGGGGGTCACCGGGGAGCTGTTTTTT; D: TRBD2; V: TRBV5-4; J: TRBJ2-2; size: -; length: 16
CDR3: CASSMGTSGLNYNEQFF; DNA: TGTGCCAGTAGTATGGGGACTAGCGGACTAAACTACAATGAGCAGTTCTTC; D: TRBD2; V: TRBV19; J: TRBJ2-1; size: -; length: 17
CDR3: CASSLERLAEKEGFF; DNA: TGTGCCAGCAGCTTAGAACGACTAGCGGAAAAGGAGGGGTTCTTC; D: TRBD2; V: TRBV11-2; J: TRBJ2-1; size: -; length: 15
CDR3: CASSPRQGVLYEQFF; DNA: TGTGCCAGCAGCCCCCGACAGGGTGTTCTATATGAGCAGTTCTTC; D: TRBD1; V: TRBV9; J: TRBJ2-1; size: few; length: 15
CDR3: CASSPDASGSRMDTQYF; DNA: TGTGCCAGCAGTCCAGACGCTAGCGGGAGTAGAATGGATACGCAGTATTTT; D: TRBD2; V: TRBV27; J: TRBJ2-3; size: -; length: 17
CDR3: CASSLDSGGGNEQYF; DNA: TGTGCCAGCAGCTTAGATAGCGGAGGGGGCAACGAGCAGTACTTC; D: -; V: TRBV11-3; J: TRBJ2-7; size: -; length: 15
CDR3: CSSSLTLEGSKTEAFF; DNA: TGTTCCAGCAGCTTAACTTTGGAGGGGTCGAAGACTGAAGCTTTCTTT; D: -; V: TRBV7-9; J: TRBJ1-1; size: -; length: 16
CDR3: CASSPFPGQPQHF; DNA: TGTGCCAGCAGCCCCTTCCCAGGGCAGCCCCAGCATTTT; D: -; V: TRBV4-2; J: TRBJ1-5; size: -; length: 13
CDR3: CASSYSPSYQPQHF; DNA: TGTGCCAGCAGTTACTCGCCGAGCTATCAGCCCCAGCATTTT; D: -; V: TRBV6-6; J: TRBJ1-5; size: few; length: 14
CDR3: CASSPTDRGRNEQFF; DNA: TGTGCCAGCAGCCCCACGGACAGGGGGCGAAATGAGCAGTTCTTC; D: TRBD1; V: TRBV7-6; J: TRBJ2-1; size: -; length: 15
CDR3: CASSPTGGPYEQYF; DNA: TGTGCCAGCAGCCCGACAGGGGGGCCCTACGAGCAGTACTTC; D: TRBD1; V: TRBV6-1; J: TRBJ2-7; size: -; length: 14
CDR3: CATQGSRESYNEQFF; DNA: TGTGCCACCCAGGGATCGCGGGAATCCTACAATGAGCAGTTCTTC; D: -; V: TRBV2; J: TRBJ2-1; size: few; length: 15
CDR3: CASSSSNQGGYGYTF; DNA: TGTGCCAGCAGTTCGTCGAACCAGGGTGGCTATGGCTACACCTTC; D: -; V: TRBV6-5; J: TRBJ1-2; size: -; length: 15
CDR3: CASRDSNNEKLFF; DNA: TGTGCCAGCCGGGACAGCAATAATGAAAAACTGTTTTTT; D: TRBD1; V: TRBV2; J: TRBJ1-4; size: once; length: 13
CDR3: CVSQGRQGANYGYTF; DNA: TGTGTCAGCCAAGGGAGACAGGGGGCTAACTATGGCTACACCTTC; D: TRBD1; V: TRBV6-4; J: TRBJ1-2; size: -; length: 15
CDR3: CASSLVTGYEQYF; DNA: TGTGCCAGCAGCTTAGTAACAGGATACGAGCAGTACTTC; D: -; V: TRBV7-2; J: TRBJ2-7; size: few; length: 13
CDR3: CAIGSKMNTEAFF; DNA: TGTGCCATCGGGAGTAAAATGAACACTGAAGCTTTCTTT; D: -; V: TRBV10-3; J: TRBJ1-1; size: -; length: 13
CDR3: CASSQGVPFTGSSSGNTIYF; DNA: TGCGCCAGCAGCCAAGGGGTCCCCTTTACAGGTTCCTCCTCTGGAAACACCATATATTTT; D: -; V: TRBV4-1; J: TRBJ1-3; size: once; length: 20
CDR3: CASSQDRLAGMRGRLYF; DNA: TGTGCCAGCAGCCAAGATAGACTAGCGGGAATGAGAGGGCGTTTGTACTTC; D: TRBD2; V: TRBV14; J: TRBJ2-7; size: -; length: 17
CDR3: CASSSDFPGQGAPSRAFF; DNA: TGTGCCAGCAGTTCCGATTTCCCGGGACAGGGGGCCCCGTCCCGGGCTTTCTTT; D: TRBD1; V: TRBV27; J: TRBJ1-1; size: -; length: 18
CDR3: CASRAGQNNEQFF; DNA: TGTGCCAGCAGGGCGGGACAGAACAATGAGCAGTTCTTC; D: -; V: TRBV2; J: TRBJ2-1; size: -; length: 13
CDR3: CASSYPGYNEQFF; DNA: TGTGCCAGCAGTTATCCAGGGTACAATGAGCAGTTCTTC; D: -; V: TRBV7-8; J: TRBJ2-1; size: -; length: 13
CDR3: CSVELQGNYGYTF; DNA: TGCAGCGTTGAACTTCAGGGGAACTATGGCTACACCTTC; D: -; V: TRBV29-1; J: TRBJ1-2; size: -; length: 13
CDR3: CASSLDHRGGQPQHF; DNA: TGTGCCAGCAGCTTAGATCACAGGGGGGGACAGCCCCAGCATTTT; D: TRBD1; V: TRBV11-2; J: TRBJ1-5; size: -; length: 15
CDR3: CASRDRGLRTGELFF; DNA: TGTGCCAGCAGGGACCGAGGGCTGCGTACCGGGGAGCTGTTTTTT; D: -; V: TRBV7-2; J: TRBJ2-2; size: -; length: 15
CDR3: CASTDMAEKLFF; DNA: TGTGCCAGCACCGACATGGCTGAAAAACTGTTTTTT; D: -; V: TRBV7-9; J: TRBJ1-4; size: -; length: 12
CDR3: CASSSARRGRATEAFF; DNA: TGTGCCAGCAGCTCCGCCCGGCGGGGCAGAGCCACTGAAGCTTTCTTT; D: -; V: TRBV5-6; J: TRBJ1-1; size: -; length: 16
CDR3: CASSLDTGVNTGELFF; DNA: TGTGCCAGCAGCTTGGATACAGGGGTGAACACCGGGGAGCTGTTTTTT; D: TRBD1; V: TRBV5-6; J: TRBJ2-2; size: -; length: 16
CDR3: CASSYLGTGGTEAFF; DNA: TGTGCCAGCAGTTACCTCGGGACAGGGGGCACTGAAGCTTTCTTT; D: TRBD1; V: TRBV27; J: TRBJ1-1; size: -; length: 15
CDR3: CASSAPDYGYTF; DNA: TGTGCCAGCAGTGCCCCGGACTATGGCTACACCTTC; D: -; V: TRBV2; J: TRBJ1-2; size: -; length: 12
CDR3: CASSSGQGALETQYF; DNA: TGTGCCAGTAGCTCTGGCCAGGGGGCACTGGAGACCCAGTACTTC; D: TRBD1; V: TRBV19; J: TRBJ2-5; size: -; length: 15
CDR3: CSARVGLVGFF; DNA: TGCAGTGCTAGAGTCGGACTAGTAGGGTTCTTC; D: TRBD2; V: TRBV20-1; J: TRBJ2-1; size: -; length: 11
CDR3: CASSRGSSGSVVNEQFF; DNA: TGTGCCAGCAGCCGAGGGTCGAGCGGGAGTGTTGTTAATGAGCAGTTCTTC; D: TRBD2; V: TRBV11-2; J: TRBJ2-1; size: -; length: 17
CDR3: CASSLPYEQYF; DNA: TGTGCCAGCAGTTTACCGTACGAGCAGTACTTC; D: -; V: TRBV28; J: TRBJ2-7; size: -; length: 11
CDR3: CSVEGGHLNTGELFF; DNA: TGCAGCGTTGAAGGGGGCCACCTGAACACCGGGGAGCTGTTTTTT; D: -; V: TRBV29-1; J: TRBJ2-2; size: -; length: 15
CDR3: CASSDSKSSYNEQFF; DNA: TGTGCCAGCAGTGACTCCAAGAGCTCCTACAATGAGCAGTTCTTC; D: -; V: TRBV25-1; J: TRBJ2-1; size: few; length: 15
CDR3: CASSLAMGHNEQFF; DNA: TGTGCCAGCAGCTTAGCGATGGGCCACAATGAGCAGTTCTTC; D: -; V: TRBV7-6; J: TRBJ2-1; size: -; length: 14
CDR3: CASSQALTQGGGNTIYF; DNA: TGCGCCAGCAGCCAAGCGTTGACGCAGGGGGGCGGAAACACCATATATTTT; D: TRBD1; V: TRBV4-3; J: TRBJ1-3; size: -; length: 17
CDR3: CASSFGTSGLGGELFF; DNA: TGTGCCAGCAGCTTTGGGACTAGCGGCCTAGGAGGGGAGCTGTTTTTT; D: TRBD2; V: TRBV7-9; J: TRBJ2-2; size: -; length: 16
CDR3: CASSSRTGREQYF; DNA: TGTGCCAGCAGTTCGCGGACAGGGCGGGAGCAGTACTTC; D: TRBD1; V: TRBV27; J: TRBJ2-7; size: -; length: 13
CDR3: CASSPGTGLFWGQYF; DNA: TGTGCCAGCAGCCCCGGGACAGGGCTCTTTTGGGGGCAGTATTTT; D: TRBD1; V: TRBV5-6; J: TRBJ2-3; size: -; length: 15
CDR3: CASSLSGANTEAFF; DNA: TGTGCCAGCAGTTTAAGTGGGGCGAACACTGAAGCTTTCTTT; D: -; V: TRBV27; J: TRBJ1-1; size: few; length: 14
CDR3: CASSLDRGGDQPQHF; DNA: TGTGCCAGCAGCTTAGATCGCGGAGGGGATCAGCCCCAGCATTTT; D: -; V: TRBV11-2; J: TRBJ1-5; size: -; length: 15
CDR3: CASSKAQGYGTDTQYF; DNA: TGTGCCAGCAGTAAAGCCCAGGGATACGGCACAGATACGCAGTATTTT; D: -; V: TRBV6-1; J: TRBJ2-3; size: once; length: 16
CDR3: CAWSVQGSGYTF; DNA: TGTGCCTGGAGTGTACAGGGAAGTGGCTACACCTTC; D: -; V: TRBV30; J: TRBJ1-2; size: -; length: 12